Listed below are T cell receptor beta chains from one sample, sequenced in a study of shared clonotypes between healthy human individuals. Sequencing was performed with immunoSEQ multiplex PCR; in TCRdb, only in-frame clones are kept and a portion is missing. The data contain roughly 2 million clones, about 94% of them singletons. The sample consisted of naive CD8+ T cells sorted from blood. These receptors were collected from a man between 18 and 35 years old in good health. Each CDR3 is given with its conserved first and last residue. The D gene is left open where the match is weak. Where a row states a size, it is once, few, many or the class of an expanded clone; other rows omit it.

j_call v_call cdr3_length clone_size d_call cdr3_nt cdr3_aa
TRBJ2-5 TRBV25-1 15 . . TGTGCCACAGCGCGGGGCACACCCCTTCCAGAGACCCAGTACTTC CATARGTPLPETQYF
TRBJ2-5 TRBV15 17 . TRBD2 TGTGCCACCAGCAGAGATTTTCCTAGCGGGAGCGGGGAGACCCAGTACTTC CATSRDFPSGSGETQYF
TRBJ1-1 TRBV6-5 14 . . TGTGCCAGCAGTTACTCTCAGTGGGGCACTGAAGCTTTCTTT CASSYSQWGTEAFF
TRBJ1-4 TRBV5-6 14 . . TGTGCCAGCAGCTTGTTACAGGTCTCTGAAAAACTGTTTTTT CASSLLQVSEKLFF
TRBJ1-4 TRBV7-9 17 once . TGTGCCAGCAGCTTAGGGTGGGGGCGCCAGGCGAGTGAAAAACTGTTTTTT CASSLGWGRQASEKLFF
TRBJ2-7 TRBV10-2 13 . TRBD1 TGCGCCAGTGGACAGGGGGGGCCCTACGAGCAGTACTTC CASGQGGPYEQYF
TRBJ1-5 TRBV6-6 15 . . TGTGCCAGCAGCACCCTCGGGGGAGACAATCAGCCCCAGCATTTT CASSTLGGDNQPQHF
TRBJ2-7 TRBV6-6 15 . TRBD2 TGTGCCAGCAGCAGACTAGCGGTAAGCTCCTACGAGCAGTACTTC CASSRLAVSSYEQYF
TRBJ2-3 TRBV2 17 . TRBD1 TGTGCCAGCAGCGAGGAGGGACAGGGGGTACCCACAGATACGCAGTATTTT CASSEEGQGVPTDTQYF
TRBJ1-1 TRBV5-4 12 . . TGTGCCAGCACAGGGTTCAACACTGAAGCTTTCTTT CASTGFNTEAFF
TRBJ2-2 TRBV6-5 11 . . TGTGCCAGCAGTTACGGCGGGGAGCTGTTTTTT CASSYGGELFF
TRBJ1-4 TRBV4-1 19 . . TGCGCCAGCAGCTTATCTCCGGGACAACTCGCTCGGTCGGGTGAAAAACTGTTTTTT CASSLSPGQLARSGEKLFF